This T cell receptor (beta chain) is from a study of response to subunit inactivated influenza vaccine. TCRdb itself ran the RT-PCR reads through MiXCR, one entry per CDR3 protein. The data contain 530,000 or so distinct CDR3 sequences, roughly 12% of them seen just once; the ten biggest clones take up roughly 10%. Germline V lookup: CDR1 SGHVS, CDR2 FNYEAQ. The CDR3 extends over 17 amino acids. V dropped 1 base and J dropped 2 bases, with 17 bases sitting between them. This clonotype was counted many times. The origin of this receptor is a man in his fifties who received an inactivated influenza vaccine. The V gene is TRBV7-6, the J gene TRBJ1-2; perhaps TRBD1 as D (5 bases). Here the sequenced sample was PBMCs from blood, taken on the day of vaccination. CDR3 in amino acids: CASSLGGRRSPNYGYTF. CDR3 nucleotides: TGTGCCAGCAGCTTAGGGGGGAGAAGGTCCCCCAACTATGGCTACACCTTC.